This T cell receptor beta chain derives from a study of cytomegalovirus exposure and HLA in healthy donors. Overall study: Out of 150 million to 200 million T cells, an earlier analysis found fewer than 140 million unique TCR beta sequences in total. Broader study findings: Later, TCR association rates were found to vary by HLA locus, highest for DRB1 and lowest for HLA-C. In vitro confirmation showed three CMV-associated chains to be CMV antigen specific. Cytomegalovirus association was listed for under 200 TCR beta chains.

In the case of this clone: What it binds is unknown.

PCR used 60 Vbeta primers and 13 Jbeta primers. TCRdb's table, derived via immunoSEQ multiplex PCR, lists solely in-frame clones and lacks some. The sample shows about 130,000 clones, roughly 81% of them seen only once. Germline trimming cut 6 bases from V and 3 bases from J; bases unmatched to any gene: 5. CDR1 is MNHNS, CDR2 SASEGT, per germline. The CDR3 loop spans 15 amino acids. The rearrangement links TRBV6-1 to TRBJ1-3, with 10 bases matching TRBD1. The source is a woman in her twenties or thirties in good health and CMV-seronegative. The sequenced sample consisted of PBMCs. The CDR3: CASRRQGADGNTIYF. CDR3 nucleotide sequence: TGTGCCAGCAGGAGACAGGGGGCAGATGGAAACACCATATATTTT.